This T cell receptor (beta chain) was captured in a study of shared clonotypes between healthy human individuals (TCRdb year 2020). Background on the whole study: A couple of women and three men aged 18 to 49 years were included in the cohort. To estimate repertoire size and how much clonotype sharing occurs between individuals, the study deeply sequenced the blood TCR repertoires of about 5 healthy adults. Different laboratories and diverse techniques were used to prepare libraries and sequence TCR repertoires, to increase sequencing depth and limit assay-specific biases. Per donor, leukapheresis produced somewhere between about 0.9 and 9.5 billion PBMCs. Here is what the overall study found, with its caveats: Sampling was restricted to blood, and TCR repertoires in tissues likely differ from the TCR repertoires found in blood. The genetic and exposure-history diversity represented was limited by the small number of donors. Pairwise subsampling indicated that sequencing depth was expected to affect the degree of clonotype sharing among donors.

As to this clone: There is no known antigen for this receptor. The input lacks base qualities; no much larger clone sits a single base away.

Donors were healthy HIV-negative adults with no recently reported acute infections or vaccinations. Only Caucasian adults living in Nashville, Tennessee, USA were represented among the donors. In the unsorted samples, some 94 million PBMCs were counted, and genomic DNA was extracted using the QIAamp DNA Blood Mini kit. Blood was collected by leukapheresis, and PBMCs were isolated by Ficoll-Histopaque density gradient centrifugation and then cryopreserved in liquid nitrogen vapor phase. Sequences MNHNS (CDR1) and SASEGT (CDR2) are obtained from the germline V gene. V is shortened by 1 base, J by 3 bases, and the region joining them spans 10 bases. The CDR3 spans 14 residues, from the cysteine through the phenylalanine. Solely the CDR3 DNA is kept, with 42 bases framed from the first base. TCR CDR3 regions were amplified from genomic DNA by multiplex PCR using the deep immunoSEQ assay. Extracted genomic DNA from each cell subset was spread evenly across all wells of several immunoSEQ 96-well plates, with each plate serving as a replicate. For unsorted PBMC, around 0.3 ug genomic DNA, equal to tens of thousands of T cell genomes, was loaded into each replicate PCR. Unsorted PBMC genomic DNA was sequenced across ten immunoSEQ deep assay plates. Purified libraries were measured with a Qubit 3.0 fluorometer, size-checked on a Bioanalyzer 2100, and measured again with the KAPA Library Quantification kit. Each immunoSEQ 96-well plate was sequenced on its own single-read 150-cycle Illumina NextSeq 550 flow cell. Per the authors' processing: Because the immunoSEQ output held only junctional sequences and lacked quality scores, the filtering could not match the filtering applied to full-length reads. Sequences were annotated with PyIR, a Python wrapper for IgBLAST v1.9, using IMGT germline references to assign V/J genes and CDR3. Reads were removed for weak V/J assignments (E-value above 1e-6), missing CDR3, stop codons, out-of-frame junctions, or ambiguous translated residues. V3J clonotypes were defined as sequences sharing the same inferred V gene, J gene, and CDR3 amino acid sequence. Percentage overlap between repertoires was calculated by dividing the number of shared unique clonotypes by the size of the smaller repertoire. Three approaches were used to assess repertoire richness: RTK rarefaction, the Chao1 estimator, and Recon v2.1 estimates of unobserved clonotypes. TCRdb took over this immuneACCESS table, retaining in-frame rearrangements with V and J assigned. Such tables are incomplete; in checked studies, under half of the missing clones stem from an unresolved V gene, and the remainder is unexplained. The D gene and trimming were derived from the DNA, and the V and J assignments and clone size from that table. This sample holds about 490,000 clones; roughly 80% were observed only once. Roughly 13% of the sample is taken by the ten largest.

Rearrangement joined TRBV6-1 to TRBJ2-7, and perhaps TRBD2 as D gene, on 5 matching bases. This sequence was found in a woman between 35 and 50 years old in good health. Some clones in this sample may be carry-over from other donors' samples. Sequencing input: PBMCs. The CDR3 has the sequence CASSEGASIYEQYF. The nucleotide sequence is given as TGTGCCAGCAGTGAAGGGGCTAGCATCTACGAGCAGTACTTC.